What follows are 18 T cell receptor beta chains derived from one specimen sequenced in a study of blood T cell repertoires in COVID-19. The repertoire was sequenced with immunoSEQ multiplex PCR; TCRdb's copy has only in-frame clones and lacks some. The sample shows tens of thousands of clones, approximately 86% of them seen only once. The material sequenced was peripheral blood. These receptors all come from a human donor with acute or convalescent COVID-19. The donor label of this sample is uncertain.

The rearrangement links TRBV30 to TRBJ2-5; a possible D gene is TRBD1 (5 bases). There are 11 residues in the CDR3. V lost 0 bases and J 12 bases, leaving 11 bases between the germline ends. Germline values: CDR1 GTSNPN, CDR2 SVGIG (reference sequence). This CDR3 is CAWSVRDREYF. For the CDR3, the DNA is TGTGCCTGGAGTGTACGAGACAGAGAGTACTTC.

The V gene is TRBV19, the J gene TRBJ1-5; D is undetermined. Per the germline V gene, CDR1 is LNHDA and CDR2 is SQIVND (reference sequence). Trimming removed 0 bases at V and 3 bases at J, with 9 bases between. CDR3 length: 15 amino acids. The CDR3 region is CASSIEKTVNQPQHF. The CDR3 DNA sequence: TGTGCCAGTAGTATAGAGAAAACAGTCAATCAGCCCCAGCATTTT.

The chain links TRBV7-9 to TRBJ1-6; the D is unclear. The V end was cut by 4 bases, the J end by 7 bases, with 5 bases between. Germline CDR1 and CDR2: SEHNR and FQNEAQ (reference sequence). CDR3 length equals 12 residues. The CDR3 protein is CASSSRNSPLHF. DNA of the CDR3: TGTGCCAGCAGCTCCAGGAATTCACCCCTCCACTTT.

J is TRBJ1-2 and V is TRBV5-1; TRBD1 aligns across 10 bases. The V segment lost 3 bases and the J segment 3 bases; nucleotides outside the gene matches: 11. CDR3 size: 17 residues. CDR1 and CDR2 from the germline V gene are SGHRS and YFSETQ. In DNA form, the CDR3 reads TGCGCCAGCAGCTGGGAAACAGCCGGGACAGGGGACTATGGCTACACCTTC. Encoded protein: CASSWETAGTGDYGYTF. The entire variable domain, with the rest obtained from reference TRBV5-1 and TRBJ1-2, is as follows: KAGVTQTPRYLIKTRGQQVTLSCSPISGHRSVSWYQQTPGQGLQFLFEYFSETQRNKGNFPGRFSGRQFSNSRSEMNVSTLELGDSALYLCASSWETAGTGDYGYTFGSGTRLTVV.

The V and J genes are TRBV19 and TRBJ2-5; 11 nucleotides agree with TRBD1. This CDR3 contains 14 residues. V lost 5 bases to trimming and J lost 7 bases; unmatched junction nucleotides: 6. Germline V gives CDR1 LNHDA, CDR2 SQIVND (reference sequence). The CDR3 DNA follows: TGTGCCAGTAGTGGGGACAGGGGGGTCGGGACCCAGTACTTC. Amino acids: CASSGDRGVGTQYF. Supplemented by reference TRBV19 and TRBJ2-5, the full variable domain reads DGGITQSPKYLFRKEGQNVTLSCEQNLNHDAMYWYRQDPGQGLRLIYYSQIVNDFQKGDIAEGYSVSREKKESFPLTVTSAQKNPTAFYLCASSGDRGVGTQYFGPGTRLLVL.

The chain employs TRBV4-2 and TRBJ2-7; the match to TRBD2 covers 7 bases. V lost 1 base, J lost 0 bases, and 3 bases stayed unmatched. CDR1 LGHNA and CDR2 YNFKEQ come from the germline V gene. The CDR3 length is 15 residues. CDR3 sequence (DNA): TGTGCCAGCAGCCAAGGGCTAGCGGACTCCTACGAGCAGTACTTC. It specifies CASSQGLADSYEQYF.

The chain has TRBV29-1 and TRBJ2-3, with 10 bases that match TRBD1. V was pared by 6 bases and J by 13 bases, with 4 bases of the junction left unmatched. CDR3 size: 10 residues. Per the germline V gene, CDR1 is SQVTM and CDR2 is ANQGSEA. The chain's CDR3 is CSVGDRGKYF. In DNA form, the CDR3 reads TGCAGCGTCGGGGACAGGGGCAAGTATTTT.

The chain links TRBV29-1 to TRBJ2-7; 12 bases align to TRBD1. Germline V gene lookup returns CDR1 SQVTM and CDR2 ANQGSEA. This CDR3 contains 12 residues. As DNA, the CDR3 is TGCAGGGGGGACAGGGGGCGTTACGAGCAGTACGTC. Translated: CRGDRGRYEQYV.

The rearrangement uses TRBV11-3 and TRBJ2-3; 10 nucleotides align to TRBD2. The CDR3 is 14 amino acids. After removal of 2 bases from V and 4 bases from J, the junction contained 0 bases not matched to a gene. The germline gives CDR1 SGHNT, CDR2 YENEEA. The CDR3 sequence is CASSLLAGADTQYF. DNA of the CDR3: TGTGCCAGCAGCTTACTAGCGGGGGCAGATACGCAGTATTTT.

The genes are TRBV5-1 and TRBJ2-5; 9 positions agree with TRBD1. The junction had 6 bases not matched to a gene; V was cut back by 4 bases and J by 5 bases. Germline CDR1 and CDR2: SGHRS and YFSETQ. The CDR3 covers 14 residues. As DNA, the CDR3 is TGCGCCAGCAGCGGGGACAGGGTTTGGGAGACCCAGTACTTC. Translating it yields CASSGDRVWETQYF.

J is TRBJ1-2 and V is TRBV28; the match to TRBD1 covers 7 bases. J gave up 2 bases and V 5 bases, and 8 bases lay outside the gene matches. The CDR3 consists of 15 residues. Germline values: CDR1 MDHEN, CDR2 SYDVKM. The CDR3 protein is CASSPTDRLNYGYTF. Written as DNA, the CDR3 is TGTGCCAGCAGTCCCACGGACAGGCTCAACTATGGCTACACCTTC.

V is TRBV3-1 (or the pseudogene TRBV3-2) and J is TRBJ1-1; 10 bases line up with TRBD1. CDR3 length: 17 amino acids. Trimming removed 5 bases from V and 5 bases from J; junction bases left unmatched: 14. Germline CDR1 reads LGHDT; CDR2 reads YNNKEL (reference sequence). CDR3 region: CASSSGRQGARRTEAFF. For the CDR3, the DNA is TGTGCCAGCAGCTCAGGGAGACAGGGGGCACGGAGGACTGAAGCTTTCTTT.

The genes are TRBV3-1 (or the pseudogene TRBV3-2) and TRBJ2-2; 16 bases match TRBD2. CDR1 is LGHDT and CDR2 is YNNKEL in the germline V gene (reference sequence). The CDR3 has 21 residues. J was trimmed by 0 bases and V by 1 base; bases with no gene match: 8. The CDR3 region is CASSQAGLAGGKFANTGELFF. The CDR3, as DNA: TGTGCCAGCAGCCAAGCGGGACTAGCGGGGGGGAAGTTCGCGAACACCGGGGAGCTGTTTTTT.

V gene TRBV24-1 combines with J gene TRBJ2-3, with 7 bases identical to TRBD1. After removal of 8 bases from V and 1 base from J, the junction contained 2 bases not matched to a gene. Germline assignment: CDR1 KGHDR and CDR2 SFDVKD. This CDR3 spans 13 amino acids. CDR3: CATNGQGTDTQYF. The CDR3 DNA sequence: TGTGCCACCAACGGACAGGGCACAGATACGCAGTATTTT.

The chain is built from TRBV19 and TRBJ2-1, with a weak D call TRBD1 (6 bases). The CDR3 covers 15 residues. The germline V gene encodes CDR1 LNHDA and CDR2 SQIVND (reference sequence). Deletions cut 0 bases from V and 4 bases from J, with 10 bases between. The CDR3 nucleotides read TGTGCCAGTAGTATAGAAGGACAGACTTACAATGAGCAGTTCTTC. This translates into CASSIEGQTYNEQFF.

This clone appeared once. V is TRBV7-8 and J is TRBJ2-7; possible D gene TRBD1, 5 bases. Germline V CDR1 and CDR2: SGHVS, FQNEAQ. V lost 3 bases, J lost 3 bases, and 9 bases lay in between. The CDR3 is 13 residues long. DNA for the CDR3: TGTGCCAGCAGCTTGACAGCAGTCTACGAGCAGTACTTC. Protein: CASSLTAVYEQYF.

The chain employs TRBV28 and TRBJ2-3, with 7 bases that match TRBD1. Germline loops: CDR1 MDHEN, CDR2 SYDVKM. The CDR3 covers 13 residues. After removal of 7 bases from V and 4 bases from J, the junction contained 5 bases not matched to a gene. The CDR3 bases are TGTGCCAGCACCCCCCAGGGGGCAGATACGCAGTATTTT. As protein: CASTPQGADTQYF.

This chain links TRBV5-1 with TRBJ2-5, with TRBD2 matching 8 bases. Germline V gene data show CDR1 as SGHRS and CDR2 as YFSETQ. V was pared by 3 bases and J by 5 bases, with 9 bases of the junction left unmatched. This CDR3 contains 15 residues. The CDR3 nucleotides are TGCGCCAGCAGCTCGGTTGGGGTAGCGGGGGAGACCCAGTACTTC. Its translation: CASSSVGVAGETQYF.